The clone carrying this TCR beta chain was recorded a few times. Its antigen is not identified. The sequenced fragment ends 3 residues before the CDR3 boundary, so the rest is inferred from the germline J gene. This sample stems from a study of T cell clonality in common variable immunodeficiency. Study results and limitations: Reportedly, TCR beta sequences from common variable immunodeficiency showed fewer deletions and N-nucleotide insertions. CVID subjects had higher TCRbeta clonality than healthy controls, most marked in about a third.

Only in-frame clones appear in the TCRdb table, and some are missing; sequencing was by immunoSEQ multiplex PCR. Found here are 25,000 to 30,000 clones, no singletons; the ten largest cover approximately 22%. This CDR3 is built from 14 residues. Between the trimmed V and J ends, which lost 7 bases and 0 bases, there was a span of 12 bases. Germline V gene data show CDR1 as MNHEY and CDR2 as SVGEGT. CVID subjects had received replacement immunoglobulin for at least one year. J is TRBJ2-5 and V is TRBV6-2 or TRBV6-3; possibly TRBD2 for D (6 bases). Sequenced: peripheral blood mononuclear cells. The TCR was taken from a human donor with common variable immunodeficiency. CDR3 bases read: TGTGCCAGCAAGCCTAGCGCGTACCAAGAGACC. Amino acid sequence: CASKPSAYQET. The complete CDR3 protein is CASKPSAYQETQYF.